The 17 T cell receptor beta chains below come from one sample, sequenced in a study of blood T cells in healthy people across ages. For the second PCR, which ran for roughly 7 to 11 cycles, a sample-barcoded 5' primer and a J-beta primer mix were used. One entry per CDR3 protein, called by TCRdb with MiXCR from the 5' RACE reads. The table records 720,000 or so distinct CDR3 sequences, 40% to 45% of them present only once. The sample taken for sequencing was blood. These receptors were obtained from a man at least 80 years old in good health.

The chain links TRBV7-2 to TRBJ1-5; D is perhaps TRBD1 (6 bases). The germline gives CDR1 SGHTA, CDR2 FQGNSA. The CDR3 runs 14 residues. V gave up 5 bases and J gave up 4 bases, with 12 bases separating them. CDR3 in DNA: TGTGCCAGCAGCCGAGTTCAGGGGAATCAGCCCCAGCATTTT. Amino acid sequence: CASSRVQGNQPQHF.

The rearrangement joins TRBV28 to TRBJ1-5; D possibly corresponds to TRBD1 (5 bases). Germline CDR1 and CDR2: MDHEN and SYDVKM. The CDR3 spans 14 residues. The V gene lost 1 base and the J gene lost 5 bases, with 9 bases spanning the gap. CDR3 coding DNA: TGTGCCAGCAGTTTATTTTGGGGCCATCAGCCCCAGCATTTT. Translating it yields CASSLFWGHQPQHF.

The chain employs TRBV7-9 and TRBJ2-3; unclear D gene. Germline CDR1 is SEHNR and CDR2 is FQNEAQ (reference sequence). The germline V and J ends were trimmed by 6 bases and 3 bases, with 4 bases remaining between them. The CDR3 runs 11 residues. The CDR3 DNA is TGTGCCAGCAGGGAGACAGATACGCAGTATTTT. Encoded protein: CASRETDTQYF.

The sample holds one count of this clonotype. The chain links TRBV9 to TRBJ2-1, with TRBD1 as a possible D gene (6 bases). Deletions cut 0 bases from V and 13 bases from J, with 23 bases between. CDR1 is SGDLS, CDR2 YYNGEE, per germline. This CDR3 is 16 amino acids long. DNA for the CDR3: TGTGCCAGCAGCGTAGGTGCCAGGGGATCCCACGAGACCCAGTTCTTC. Translation: CASSVGARGSHETQFF.

This clonotype has just a few counts. The chain recombines TRBV4-2 with TRBJ1-2; 9 bases line up with TRBD1. The germline CDR1 and CDR2 sequences are LGHNA and YNFKEQ. The CDR3 is made up of 18 amino acids. V trimming: 5 bases; J trimming: 0 bases; junction bases outside the gene matches: 13. The DNA for the CDR3 is TGTGCCAGCAGCTACGACAGGGGGTCGTACGATCCTAACTATGGCTACACCTTC. It yields the protein CASSYDRGSYDPNYGYTF.

For this clonotype: A junction boundary mismatches the germline segment, possibly from a read error. The V gene is TRBV7-2, the J gene TRBJ2-3; 9 bases fit TRBD2. The CDR3 runs to 17 residues. CDR1 is SGHTA, CDR2 FQGNSA, per germline. The CDR3 DNA follows: TGTGCCGGCAGCCGGAACCGACTAGCGGCCTCAGCAGATACGCAGTATTTT. Amino acid sequence: CAGSRNRLAASADTQYF.

This chain connects TRBV7-2 to TRBJ2-7, with no clear D. CDR1 is SGHTA, CDR2 FQGNSA, per germline. The CDR3 is made up of 13 amino acids. Trimming left V 5 bases short and J 9 bases short, with 17 bases between. Here the CDR3 reads CASSVIRADPQYF. DNA of the CDR3: TGTGCCAGCAGCGTAATAAGGGCCGACCCGCAGTACTTC.

This clonotype came up a few times. V is TRBV20-1 and J is TRBJ1-6; 7 bases align to TRBD1. This CDR3 contains 15 residues. Germline V gene lookup returns CDR1 DFQATT and CDR2 SNEGSKA (reference sequence). Losses at the gene ends were 6 bases for V and 7 bases for J; bases not matched to a gene: 12. The CDR3: CSAFPPGGYNSPLHF. The CDR3 DNA is TGCAGTGCCTTTCCCCCAGGGGGATACAATTCACCCCTCCACTTT.

The gene calls are TRBV29-1 and TRBJ2-3; D is possibly TRBD2 (5 bases). CDR1 is SQVTM, CDR2 ANQGSEA, per germline. The ends were cut back, 6 bases at V and 0 bases at J, with 16 bases in the middle. The CDR3 has 15 residues. The CDR3 loop reads CSVPEGTFSTDTQYF. CDR3 nucleotides: TGCAGCGTACCCGAGGGCACCTTTAGCACAGATACGCAGTATTTT.

This clonotype was counted many times. The CDR3 region has the DNA TGCAGTGCATTCGTAGGGTCGATAAGGGAGCAGTTCTTC. Protein: CSAFVGSIREQFF. V usage is TRBV20-1 and J usage is TRBJ2-1, with unresolved D. The CDR3 loop spans 13 amino acids. Trimming pared 6 bases from V and 10 bases from J, leaving 19 bases between. CDR1 is DFQATT and CDR2 is SNEGSKA in the germline V gene (reference sequence).

This clonotype was observed a few times. The V and J genes are TRBV21-1 and TRBJ2-7; the table names TRBD1, a call not compared with the DNA. TRBV21-1 constitutes a pseudogene. The CDR3 length is 15 residues. CDR3 DNA: TGTGCCAGCAGCTTTCGGACAGGGAGGAACTACGAGCAGTACTTC. Protein sequence: CASSFRTGRNYEQYF.

The chain links TRBV20-1 to TRBJ2-1, with 12 positions matching TRBD2. CDR1 is DFQATT, CDR2 SNEGSKA, per germline (reference sequence). The CDR3 extends over 13 amino acids. J gave up 6 bases and V 6 bases, and 3 bases lay outside the gene matches. CDR3 sequence (DNA): TGCAGTGCCCGGACTAGCGGGGCCAATGAGCAGTTCTTC. It specifies CSARTSGANEQFF.

This chain connects TRBV2 to TRBJ2-7; D may match TRBD1 or TRBD2 (5 bases each). This CDR3 is 15 amino acids long. Trimming stripped 7 bases from V and 4 bases from J, with 20 bases between. CDR1 and CDR2 from the germline V gene are SNHLY and FYNNEI. The CDR3 protein is CASTPDGAPLYEQYF. The CDR3 DNA is TGTGCCAGCACCCCGGACGGGGCCCCTTTATACGAGCAGTACTTC.

The J gene is TRBJ2-3, the V gene TRBV11-2; 12 positions match TRBD2. CDR1 and CDR2 (germline): SGHAT, FQNNGV. CDR3 size: 16 residues. Trimming at V came to 5 bases and at J to 5 bases, leaving 8 bases not matched to a gene. The CDR3 region has the DNA TGTGCCAGCAGCGCTAGACTAGCGGGAGAGGGAGATACGCAGTATTTT. Protein: CASSARLAGEGDTQYF.

This chain uses TRBV11-3 with TRBJ2-7, with TRBD2 matching 7 bases. V shed 5 bases, J shed 1 base, and the junction held 8 bases outside the gene matches. Germline V gene sequence: CDR1 SGHNT, CDR2 YENEEA. The CDR3 is made up of 15 amino acids. CDR3 nucleotides: TGTGCCAGCAGCCCGTCACTAGCGAGGTCCTACGAGCAGTACTTC. Amino acids: CASSPSLARSYEQYF.

The rearrangement uses TRBV4-1 and TRBJ1-1; D gene ambiguous. Germline V gene sequence: CDR1 MGHRA, CDR2 YSYEKL. Trimming stripped 6 bases from V and 0 bases from J, with 14 bases between. The CDR3 is made up of 15 amino acids. The CDR3 spells CASRRGRNMNTEAFF. CDR3 nucleotides: TGCGCCAGCAGACGAGGACGGAACATGAACACTGAAGCTTTCTTT.

The chain links TRBV12-3 or TRBV12-4 to TRBJ1-2; D ambiguous. Trimming removed 6 bases from V and 8 bases from J, with 19 bases in between. The CDR3 has 14 amino acids. The CDR3 bases are TGTGCCAGCAGACCAAGGCCTGGGGAGGAGGGCTACACCTTC. This codes for CASRPRPGEEGYTF.